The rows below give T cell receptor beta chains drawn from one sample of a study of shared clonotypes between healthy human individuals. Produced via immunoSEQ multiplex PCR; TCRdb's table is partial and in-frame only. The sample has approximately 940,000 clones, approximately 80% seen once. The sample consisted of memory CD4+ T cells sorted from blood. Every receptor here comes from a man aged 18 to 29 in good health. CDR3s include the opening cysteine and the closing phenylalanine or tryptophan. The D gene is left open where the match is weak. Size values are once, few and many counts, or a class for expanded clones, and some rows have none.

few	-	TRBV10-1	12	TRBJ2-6	CATSDGTNVLTF	TGCGCCACCTCGGATGGAACCAACGTCCTGACTTTC
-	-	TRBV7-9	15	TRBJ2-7	CASRRDSPLISEQYF	TGTGCCAGCAGGCGGGACAGCCCTTTAATTTCTGAGCAGTACTTC
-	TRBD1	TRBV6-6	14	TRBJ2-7	CASSSGQGAYEQYF	TGTGCCAGCAGTTCAGGTCAGGGGGCCTACGAGCAGTACTTC
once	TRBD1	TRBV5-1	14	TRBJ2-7	CASSFDRGSYEQYF	TGCGCCAGCAGCTTCGACAGGGGGTCCTACGAGCAGTACTTC
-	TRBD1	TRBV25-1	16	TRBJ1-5	CASSGDRVLGNQPQHF	TGTGCCAGCAGTGGAGACAGGGTTCTGGGCAATCAGCCCCAGCATTTT
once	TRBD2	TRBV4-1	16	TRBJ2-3	CASSRGLAGVGDTQYF	TGCGCCAGCAGCCGAGGACTAGCGGGAGTTGGAGATACGCAGTATTTT
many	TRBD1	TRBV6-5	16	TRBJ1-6	CASSYSRGREGSPLHF	TGTGCCAGCAGTTACTCGAGGGGGCGCGAGGGTTCACCCCTCCACTTT
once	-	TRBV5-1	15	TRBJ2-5	CASSLTGNLGETQYF	TGCGCCAGCAGCTTGACGGGCAACCTTGGGGAGACCCAGTACTTC
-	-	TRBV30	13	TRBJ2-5	CAWSARGQETQYF	TGTGCCTGGAGTGCCAGGGGCCAAGAGACCCAGTACTTC
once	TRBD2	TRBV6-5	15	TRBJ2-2	CASGRGGTHTGELFF	TGTGCCAGCGGACGCGGGGGGACCCACACCGGGGAGCTGTTTTTT
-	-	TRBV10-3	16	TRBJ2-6	CATAGAGLGGANVLTF	TGTGCCACCGCCGGGGCGGGCCTGGGAGGGGCCAACGTCCTGACTTTC
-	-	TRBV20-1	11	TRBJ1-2	CSAIRQFGYTF	TGCAGTGCCATCCGACAGTTTGGCTACACCTTC
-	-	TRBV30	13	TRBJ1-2	CALRPLVNYGYTF	TGTGCCCTTCGACCCCTAGTTAACTATGGCTACACCTTC
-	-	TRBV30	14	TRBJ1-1	CAWSVTLRRTEAFF	TGTGCCTGGAGTGTAACCCTCCGCCGGACTGAAGCTTTCTTT
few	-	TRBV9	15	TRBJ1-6	CASSPRRDSNSPLHF	TGTGCCAGCAGCCCACGACGGGATTCTAATTCACCCCTCCACTTT
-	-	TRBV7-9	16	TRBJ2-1	CASSLSAGTTYNEQFF	TGTGCCAGCAGCTTATCAGCGGGTACCACCTACAATGAGCAGTTCTTC
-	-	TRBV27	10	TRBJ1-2	CASVFDGYTF	TGTGCCAGCGTTTTCGATGGCTACACCTTC
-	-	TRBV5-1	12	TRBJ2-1	CASRLGGNEQFF	TGCGCCAGCAGACTCGGAGGGAATGAGCAGTTCTTC
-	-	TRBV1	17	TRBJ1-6	CTSSQTTPRGEDSPLHF	TGCACCAGCAGCCAAACAACCCCCCGGGGGGAGGATTCACCCCTCCACTTT
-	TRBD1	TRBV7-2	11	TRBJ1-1	CASSRDREAFF	TGTGCCAGCAGCCGGGACAGAGAAGCTTTCTTT
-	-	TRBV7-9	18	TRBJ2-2	CASSPVRGVLADTGELFF	TGTGCCAGCAGCCCTGTTCGGGGAGTGCTGGCAGACACCGGGGAGCTGTTTTTT
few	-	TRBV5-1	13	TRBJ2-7	CASSLEGNYEQYF	TGCGCCAGCAGCTTGGAAGGAAACTACGAGCAGTACTTC
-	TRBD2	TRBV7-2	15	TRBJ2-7	CASSPGTTIPLEQYF	TGTGCCAGCAGCCCTGGGACTACAATTCCCCTCGAGCAGTACTTC
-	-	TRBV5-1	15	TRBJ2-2	CASSSEGSPYGELFF	TGCGCCAGCAGCTCGGAGGGGAGTCCCTACGGGGAGCTGTTTTTT
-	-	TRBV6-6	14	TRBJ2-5	CASSPLAEQETQYF	TGTGCCAGCAGTCCACTAGCCGAACAAGAGACCCAGTACTTC
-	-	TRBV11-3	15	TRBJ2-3	CASSSRTTSADTQYF	TGTGCCAGCAGCTCGCGGACTACATCCGCAGATACGCAGTATTTT
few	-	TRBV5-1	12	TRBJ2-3	CASSSLTDTQYF	TGCGCCAGCAGCTCCCTCACAGATACGCAGTATTTT
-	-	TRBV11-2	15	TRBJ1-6	CASSLGSGLVSPLHF	TGTGCCAGCAGCTTAGGTTCGGGGTTAGTGTCACCCCTCCACTTT
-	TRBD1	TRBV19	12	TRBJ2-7	CASRGTGREQYF	TGTGCCAGTAGGGGGACAGGGCGCGAGCAGTACTTC
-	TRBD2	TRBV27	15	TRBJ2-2	CASSLAGSPTGELFF	TGTGCCAGCAGCTTAGCGGGATCTCCGACCGGGGAGCTGTTTTTT
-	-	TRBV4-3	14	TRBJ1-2	CASSPTMTNYGYTF	TGCGCCAGCAGCCCCACGATGACTAACTATGGCTACACCTTC
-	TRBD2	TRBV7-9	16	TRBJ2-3	CASSLVSGRPTDTQYF	TGTGCCAGCAGCTTAGTTAGCGGGAGGCCCACAGATACGCAGTATTTT
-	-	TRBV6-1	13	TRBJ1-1	CASISAVRTEAFF	TGTGCCAGCATTTCGGCGGTTCGAACTGAAGCTTTCTTT
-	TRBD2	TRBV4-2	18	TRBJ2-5	CASSQGVKRGTHQETQYF	TGTGCCAGCAGCCAAGGGGTGAAGCGGGGAACTCACCAAGAGACCCAGTACTTC
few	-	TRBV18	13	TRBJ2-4	CASSPGQTNIQYF	TGTGCCAGCTCACCGGGGCAGACCAACATTCAGTACTTC
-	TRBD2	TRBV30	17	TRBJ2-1	CAWGRTSGRSSYNEQFF	TGTGCCTGGGGGAGGACTAGCGGGAGGAGCTCCTACAATGAGCAGTTCTTC
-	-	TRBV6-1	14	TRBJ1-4	CASNGLTTNEKLFF	TGTGCCAGCAACGGACTGACGACTAATGAAAAACTGTTTTTT
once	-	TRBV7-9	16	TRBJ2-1	CASSLFGPSSYNEQFF	TGTGCCAGCAGCTTATTTGGTCCTAGCTCCTACAATGAGCAGTTCTTC
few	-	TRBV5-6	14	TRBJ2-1	CASKGVGLLNEQFF	TGTGCCAGCAAGGGGGTCGGACTTTTAAATGAGCAGTTCTTC
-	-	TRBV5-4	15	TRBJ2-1	CASSLVGARYNEQFF	TGTGCCAGCAGCTTGGTGGGGGCAAGATACAATGAGCAGTTCTTC
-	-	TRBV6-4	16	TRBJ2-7	CASSYARDLNSYEQYF	TGTGCCAGCAGTTACGCCAGGGATCTAAATTCCTACGAGCAGTACTTC
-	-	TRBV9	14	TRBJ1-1	CASSVDRWDTEAFF	TGTGCCAGCAGCGTAGACAGGTGGGACACTGAAGCTTTCTTT
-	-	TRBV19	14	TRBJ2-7	CASRKSLDSYEQYF	TGTGCCAGTAGGAAAAGCCTGGACTCCTACGAGCAGTACTTC
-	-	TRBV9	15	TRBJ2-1	CASSALPVGGHEQFF	TGTGCCAGCAGCGCACTCCCCGTCGGGGGGCATGAGCAGTTCTTC
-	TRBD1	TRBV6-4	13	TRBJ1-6	CASSATGDSPLHF	TGTGCCAGCAGTGCTACAGGGGACTCACCCCTCCACTTT
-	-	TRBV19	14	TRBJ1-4	CASTGGATNEKLFF	TGTGCCTCCACCGGGGGCGCAACTAATGAAAAACTGTTTTTT
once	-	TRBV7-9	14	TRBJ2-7	CASSSYGQSYEQYF	TGTGCCAGCAGCTCCTATGGACAGAGCTACGAGCAGTACTTC
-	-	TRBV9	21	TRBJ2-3	CASSVGPPILGGGRAADTQYF	TGTGCCAGCAGCGTAGGCCCCCCCATCCTAGGAGGAGGCAGGGCGGCAGATACGCAGTATTTT
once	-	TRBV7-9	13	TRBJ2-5	CASSSRSQETQYF	TGTGCCAGCAGCTCGAGGTCCCAAGAGACCCAGTACTTC
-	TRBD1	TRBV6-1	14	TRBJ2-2	CASSGQGGTGELFF	TGTGCCAGCAGTGGACAGGGTGGCACCGGGGAGCTGTTTTTT
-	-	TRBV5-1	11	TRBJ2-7	CASSEGYEQYF	TGCGCCAGCAGCGAGGGCTACGAGCAGTACTTC